This record looks at one TCR beta chain sequence and its context. Its cognate antigen is unknown. The libraries were made with immunoSEQ v3. Libraries were sequenced to 2 million to 2.5 million read pairs (survey) or roughly 5-6 million (deep). Profiling relied on immunoSEQ multiplex PCR, and the TCRdb table lists in-frame clones only, not all of them. The table includes more than 9,000 clones, roughly 50% detected once. These data come from a study of TIL therapy for anti-PD-1-resistant metastatic lung cancer. The overall study: Tumors had a median PD-L1 proportion score of approximately 6.4%. General observations from the study: The cohort had more treatment-naive, never-smoker and oncogene-addicted patients than typical.

The CDR3 is 16 amino acids. Trimming at V came to 1 base and at J to 3 bases, leaving 6 bases not matched to a gene. Germline values: CDR1 LNHDA, CDR2 SQIVND (reference sequence). Indicated time point: pre-treatment sample, taken before nivolumab and TIL therapy. Most excised metastases sampled were pleural nodules or supraclavicular lymph nodes. Patients then received nivolumab; progressors got lymphodepletion, TIL and IL-2. The sample in question was tumor tissue, obtained at baseline. The chain combines TRBV19 with TRBJ2-7; 10 nucleotides line up with TRBD1. The sequence was collected from a person between 25 and 79 years old with non-small cell lung cancer. The CDR3 DNA sequence: TGTGCCAGTAGTATAGTCCCGGGACAGGGGTACTACGAGCAGTACTTC. It codes for CASSIVPGQGYYEQYF.